This entry features one TCR beta chain sequence. Some clones are missing from TCRdb's copy, which holds only in-frame ones; the method was immunoSEQ multiplex PCR. The repertoire consists of about 140,000 clones, with roughly 92% occurring once and the leading ten covering 10% to 15%. The data were taken from a study of control samples from healthy donors and cancer patients. CDR3 length equals 15 residues. Trimming left V 5 bases short and J 3 bases short, with 15 bases between. Germline V gene sequence: CDR1 SEHNR, CDR2 FQNEAQ (reference sequence). The source of this sequence is a man aged 40-49 years in good health. The sequenced sample was blood. The rearrangement joins TRBV7-9 to TRBJ2-3, with D perhaps matching TRBD2 (7 bases). The CDR3 nucleotides are TGTGCCAGCAGCCCTAGGCGGGGGCTAACAGATACGCAGTATTTT. Translating it yields CASSPRRGLTDTQYF. The full variable domain, completed using reference TRBV7-9 and TRBJ2-3, is DTGVSQNPRHKITKRGQNVTFRCDPISEHNRLYWYRQTLGQGPEFLTYFQNEAQLEKSRLLSDRFSAERPKGSFSTLEIQRTEQGDSAMYLCASSPRRGLTDTQYFGPGTRLTVL.